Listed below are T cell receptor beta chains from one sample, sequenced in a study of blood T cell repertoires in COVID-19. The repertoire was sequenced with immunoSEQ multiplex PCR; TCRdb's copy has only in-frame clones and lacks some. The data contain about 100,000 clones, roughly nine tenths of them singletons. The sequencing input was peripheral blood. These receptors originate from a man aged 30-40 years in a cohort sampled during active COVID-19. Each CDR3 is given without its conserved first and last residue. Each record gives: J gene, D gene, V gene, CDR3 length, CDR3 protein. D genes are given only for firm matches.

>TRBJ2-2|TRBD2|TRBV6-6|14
ASSYRASGGPGELF
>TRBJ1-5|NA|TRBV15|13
ATSRDSGSNQPQH
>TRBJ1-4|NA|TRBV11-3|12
ASSFRQPNEKLF
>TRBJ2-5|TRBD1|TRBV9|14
ASSVVGQGIQETQY
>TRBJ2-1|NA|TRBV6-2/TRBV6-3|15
ASSLSPRAGANNEQF
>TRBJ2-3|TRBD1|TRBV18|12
ASSPTGSTDTQY
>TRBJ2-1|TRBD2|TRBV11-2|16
ASSLLVKRGGLYNEQF
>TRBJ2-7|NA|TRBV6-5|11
ASSTGPSYEQY
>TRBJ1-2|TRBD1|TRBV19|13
ASSIVGQGGIGYT
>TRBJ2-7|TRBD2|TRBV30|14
AWSDKGLVGNYEQY
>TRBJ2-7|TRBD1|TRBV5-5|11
ASSPRQGYEQY
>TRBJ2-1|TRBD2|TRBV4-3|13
ASSQTSGDYNEQF
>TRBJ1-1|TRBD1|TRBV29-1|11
SVGTGPNTEAF
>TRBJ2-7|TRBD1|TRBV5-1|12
ASSSRDRAYEQY
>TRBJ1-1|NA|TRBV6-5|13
ASSNVAGVGTEAF
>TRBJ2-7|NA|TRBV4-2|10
ASSPAGLEQY
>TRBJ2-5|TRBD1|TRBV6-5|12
ASRGGTGRETQY
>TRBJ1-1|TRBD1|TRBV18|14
ASSLGQGRMNTEAF
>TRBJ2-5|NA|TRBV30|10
AWVSVPGTQY
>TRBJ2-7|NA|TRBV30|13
AWSVTVKFSYEQY
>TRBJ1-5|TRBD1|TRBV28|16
ASSLEWDSQEGNQPQH
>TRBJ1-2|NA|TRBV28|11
ASSLQGSYGYT